Below, 21 T cell receptor beta chains from the same sample are listed, as sequenced in a study of Ad26.COV2.S vaccination and SARS-CoV-2 variants. Stated treatment: approximately 18 received Ad26.COV2.S at low or high dose, single or two shots; 5 received placebo; per-sample allocation not given. Repertoires come from day 63 after the first vaccine or placebo injection. Using immunoSEQ multiplex PCR, the repertoire was profiled, and TCRdb retains in-frame clones only, with some absent. The table records some 290,000 clones, over 80% of them present only once. The sample here was peripheral blood, taken in a trial of Ad26.COV2.S vaccine versus placebo. All receptors derive from a person aged 18 to 59 who received the Ad26.COV2.S COVID-19 vaccine or a placebo.

The chain has TRBV10-2 and TRBJ2-3; no clear D gene. The CDR3 sequence is 16 residues long. Trimming stripped 3 bases from V and 4 bases from J, with 17 bases between. Per the germline V gene, CDR1 is WSHSY and CDR2 is SAAADI. CDR3 nucleotides: TGCGCCAGCAGTGAAATCGATAGGAGCAGCGCAGATACGCAGTATTTT. Protein sequence: CASSEIDRSSADTQYF.

The rearrangement links TRBV28 to TRBJ2-7; D unresolved. V lost 1 base and J 4 bases, leaving 8 bases between the germline ends. In germline, CDR1 is MDHEN, CDR2 SYDVKM. The CDR3 has 13 residues. CDR3: CASSLYGPYEQYF. CDR3 DNA sequence: TGTGCCAGCAGTTTATATGGCCCGTACGAGCAGTACTTC.

The DNA for the CDR3 is TGTGCCAGCACTCGGCTAGCGGGGGGGCCTAGCACAGATACGCAGTATTTT. It specifies CASTRLAGGPSTDTQYF. The genes are TRBV6-6 and TRBJ2-3; 12 bases line up with TRBD2. The CDR3 runs to 17 residues. V was clipped by 7 bases and J by 0 bases; unmatched bases: 8. CDR1 MNHNY and CDR2 SVGAGI come from the germline V gene (reference sequence).

The V and J genes are TRBV5-6 and TRBJ2-7, with 8 bases that match TRBD1. Trimming took 7 bases from V and 0 from J; bases not matched to a gene: 6. The CDR3 spans 14 residues. Germline V gives CDR1 SGHDT, CDR2 YYEEEE. CDR3 nucleotide sequence: TGTGCCAGCGACGACAGGGGAGGCTCCTACGAGCAGTACTTC. Protein sequence: CASDDRGGSYEQYF.

V is TRBV29-1 and J is TRBJ2-2, with D unclear. This CDR3 comprises 13 residues. Germline V gene data show CDR1 as SQVTM and CDR2 as ANQGSEA. V lost 7 bases, J lost 5 bases, and 14 bases lay in between. The DNA for the CDR3 is TGCAGCGCCCACCAGAGGACGACCGGGGAGCTGTTTTTT. As protein: CSAHQRTTGELFF.

A few counts support this clone. This chain links TRBV11-3 with TRBJ2-1; D is possibly TRBD2 (5 bases). The germline V gene encodes CDR1 SGHNT and CDR2 YENEEA. V lost 6 bases and J 3 bases, leaving 15 bases between the germline ends. The CDR3 has 15 amino acids. The CDR3 loop reads CASSAGGPIYNEQFF. CDR3 sequence (DNA): TGTGCCAGCAGTGCCGGCGGGCCGATCTACAATGAGCAGTTCTTC.

This rearrangement joins TRBV11-2 to TRBJ2-1; D is perhaps TRBD1 (6 bases). With 1 base removed from V and 10 bases from J, the gap between germline ends came to 17 bases. The CDR3 runs to 15 residues. Germline CDR1 SGHAT, CDR2 FQNNGV. CDR3 protein: CASSLGRGWGQEQFF. The CDR3 bases are TGTGCCAGCAGCTTAGGTAGGGGGTGGGGGCAGGAGCAGTTCTTC.

The CDR3 spells CASSFATGAETQYF. CDR3 sequence (DNA): TGTGCCAGCAGCTTCGCAACAGGGGCCGAGACCCAGTACTTC. The chain employs TRBV7-9 and TRBJ2-5, with 7 bases lining up with TRBD1. Per germline, CDR1 SEHNR and CDR2 FQNEAQ (reference sequence). V lost 3 bases to trimming and J lost 5 bases; unmatched junction nucleotides: 6. The CDR3 has 14 residues.

The chain has TRBV25-1 and TRBJ1-1; D unclear. CDR1 and CDR2 from the germline V gene are MGHDK and SYGVNS. Trimming shortened V by 7 bases and J by 1 base, and 7 bases separated the two germline ends. The CDR3 totals 12 residues. The CDR3 coding sequence is TGTGCCAGCAAGGGCCCGAACACTGAAGCTTTCTTT. This gives the protein CASKGPNTEAFF.

The chain couples TRBV4-1 to TRBJ2-7; 9 bases align to TRBD1. CDR1 and CDR2 from the germline V gene are MGHRA and YSYEKL. This CDR3 is 15 amino acids long. The V gene end was trimmed by 1 base and the J gene end by 0 bases; junction bases not matched to a gene: 1. CDR3 DNA sequence: TGCGCCAGCAGCCAAGTGACAGGGGGCTCCTACGAGCAGTACTTC. Its translation: CASSQVTGGSYEQYF.

The chain combines TRBV11-3 with TRBJ2-7; TRBD1 is a possible D gene (5 bases). The length of the CDR3 is 13 residues. Germline values: CDR1 SGHNT, CDR2 YENEEA. With 7 bases removed from V and 4 bases from J, the gap between germline ends came to 14 bases. Written as DNA, the CDR3 is TGTGCCAGCACAAGCAGGGTGGGGTACGAGCAGTACTTC. It specifies CASTSRVGYEQYF.

The genes are TRBV12-3 or TRBV12-4 and TRBJ1-2; 7 bases are a match to TRBD1. V lost 5 bases and J lost 8; bases outside the gene matches: 8. The CDR3 sequence is 13 residues long. The chain's CDR3 is CASSRQGVSGYTF. The CDR3 bases are TGTGCCAGCAGTAGACAGGGAGTGTCCGGCTACACCTTC.

The chain links TRBV7-8 to TRBJ1-1; 7 bases are a match to TRBD1. Germline V gives CDR1 SGHVS, CDR2 FQNEAQ. Unmatched junction bases numbered 11, after V lost 5 bases and J lost 11 bases. The CDR3 spans 13 residues. The CDR3 loop is CASSIQRDSEAFF. The DNA of the CDR3 is TGTGCCAGCAGCATTCAGCGGGACAGTGAGGCTTTCTTT.

The rearrangement uses TRBV2 and TRBJ2-3; D remains ambiguous. V was clipped by 6 bases and J by 3 bases, with 7 bases between them. CDR1 SNHLY and CDR2 FYNNEI come from the germline V gene. The CDR3 runs to 12 residues. CDR3 sequence: CASRKDTDTQYF. The CDR3 coding sequence is TGTGCCAGCAGGAAAGATACAGATACGCAGTATTTT.

The chain employs TRBV12-5 and TRBJ1-3; 7 bases match TRBD1. V gave up 4 bases and J gave up 1 base; unmatched junction bases: 13. Germline lookup yields CDR1 LGHNT and CDR2 FRNRAP. The length of the CDR3 is 18 residues. The CDR3 is CASGSAPKDRSSGNTIYF. As DNA, the CDR3 is TGTGCTAGTGGTTCCGCCCCAAAGGACAGGAGTTCTGGAAACACCATATATTTT.

In its sample, this clone was seen once. This chain joins TRBV7-2 and TRBJ1-1; 9 bases align to TRBD1. This CDR3 has 15 amino acids. Germline CDR1 and CDR2: SGHTA and FQGNSA. The trim removed 5 bases at V and 4 bases at J, leaving 8 bases unmatched. CDR3 sequence: CASSLRTGEGTEAFF. The CDR3 coding sequence is TGTGCCAGCAGCCTCCGGACAGGGGAGGGCACTGAAGCTTTCTTT.

V gene TRBV7-9 combines with J gene TRBJ2-5, with D possibly TRBD1 on 6 matching bases. V lost 6 bases and J lost 5, with 22 bases in between. This CDR3 has 16 residues. Germline V gene sequence: CDR1 SEHNR, CDR2 FQNEAQ (reference sequence). The CDR3 is CASSQIVQGKGETQYF. The CDR3 DNA is TGTGCCAGCAGTCAAATCGTACAGGGAAAAGGGGAGACCCAGTACTTC. The variable domain in full, completed from reference TRBV7-9 and TRBJ2-5, reads DTGVSQNPRHKITKRGQNVTFRCDPISEHNRLYWYRQTLGQGPEFLTYFQNEAQLEKSRLLSDRFSAERPKGSFSTLEIQRTEQGDSAMYLCASSQIVQGKGETQYFGPGTRLLVL.

This chain joins TRBV25-1 and TRBJ1-1; D is possibly TRBD1 (6 bases). The CDR3 has 14 residues. Germline lookup yields CDR1 MGHDK and CDR2 SYGVNS. Trimming left V 0 bases short and J 11 bases short, with 16 bases between. CDR3 in DNA: TGTGCCAGCAGTGAATACCACAGGACAGCCAGGGCTTTCTTT. Translating it yields CASSEYHRTARAFF.

V usage is TRBV7-2 and J usage is TRBJ2-5; 8 nucleotides match TRBD2. Germline CDR1 is SGHTA and CDR2 is FQGNSA. V shed 5 bases and J 9 bases; nucleotides not matched to a gene: 8. CDR3 length: 13 residues. In nucleotides, the CDR3 is TGTGCCAGCAGCGAAGGGACTAGGGGGGCCCAGTACTTC. This gives the protein CASSEGTRGAQYF.

This chain's CDR3 is CASSPQKGFGYNEQFF. CDR3 nucleotide sequence: TGTGCCAGCAGTCCTCAGAAGGGTTTCGGCTACAATGAGCAGTTCTTC. V gene TRBV28 combines with J gene TRBJ2-1; D is uncertain. V dropped 5 bases and J dropped 3 bases, with 17 bases sitting between them. Germline CDR1 and CDR2: MDHEN and SYDVKM. CDR3 length: 16 residues.

In its sample, this clone was seen once. This sequence joins TRBV7-2 and TRBJ1-5, with 9 bases fitting TRBD1. The CDR3 length is 15 residues. Germline V lookup: CDR1 SGHTA, CDR2 FQGNSA. J was trimmed by 1 base and V by 3 bases; bases with no gene match: 1. The CDR3 DNA sequence: TGTGCCAGCAGCTTTGACAGGGGGAGCAATCAGCCCCAGCATTTT. The encoded protein is CASSFDRGSNQPQHF.